This is a list of T cell receptor beta chains from one sample in a study of shared clonotypes between healthy human individuals. Here immunoSEQ multiplex PCR was the method, and the copy in TCRdb shows in-frame clones only, minus some. Here the sample spans 2,500,000 or so clones, more than 85% being singletons. Sequencing was carried out using naive CD4+ T cells from PBMCs. The receptors stem from a man aged 18 to 29 in good health. Some clones in this sample may be carry-over from other donors' samples. CDR3s include the opening cysteine and the closing phenylalanine or tryptophan. The size entry is marked missing in some rows and otherwise reads once, few, many or a size class.

clone size: NA
CDR3 length: 15
V gene: TRBV11-3
CDR3 protein: CASSSGLAGAYEQFF

clone size: NA
CDR3 length: 12
V gene: TRBV18
CDR3 protein: CASSWGPGEQYF

clone size: NA
CDR3 length: 15
V gene: TRBV6-1
CDR3 protein: CASSAPGGDVTEAFF

clone size: NA
CDR3 length: 14
V gene: TRBV18
CDR3 protein: CASSLDRGSYEQYF

clone size: NA
CDR3 length: 15
V gene: TRBV5-1
CDR3 protein: CASSGLEAGANVLTF

clone size: NA
CDR3 length: 11
V gene: TRBV20-1
CDR3 protein: CSARGNQPQHF

clone size: NA
CDR3 length: 14
V gene: TRBV18
CDR3 protein: CASSQRQGPHEQYF

clone size: NA
CDR3 length: 19
V gene: TRBV14
CDR3 protein: CASSQEIGYPSGRTDTQYF

clone size: NA
CDR3 length: 14
V gene: TRBV10-3
CDR3 protein: CAIRGSGANEKLFF

clone size: NA
CDR3 length: 15
V gene: TRBV19
CDR3 protein: CASSILAGGSYEQYF

clone size: once
CDR3 length: 14
V gene: TRBV18
CDR3 protein: CASSPRAREETQYF

clone size: NA
CDR3 length: 16
V gene: TRBV7-9
CDR3 protein: CASSPGRGATNEKLFF

clone size: few
CDR3 length: 11
V gene: TRBV30
CDR3 protein: CAWSVQYEQYF

clone size: NA
CDR3 length: 14
V gene: TRBV9
CDR3 protein: CASSGGQGDNEQFF

clone size: once
CDR3 length: 14
V gene: TRBV5-4
CDR3 protein: CASSLRDRANEQFF

clone size: NA
CDR3 length: 13
V gene: TRBV6-5
CDR3 protein: CATARGMEETQYF

clone size: NA
CDR3 length: 13
V gene: TRBV29-1
CDR3 protein: CSESGTGAETQYF

clone size: NA
CDR3 length: 12
V gene: TRBV30
CDR3 protein: CAWSVIGRELFF

clone size: NA
CDR3 length: 15
V gene: TRBV28
CDR3 protein: CASTPSGGAVYEQYF

clone size: NA
CDR3 length: 15
V gene: TRBV5-6
CDR3 protein: CASSLPPPRAGGYTF

clone size: NA
CDR3 length: 14
V gene: TRBV7-2
CDR3 protein: CASSLEQGNQPQHF

clone size: NA
CDR3 length: 13
V gene: TRBV7-2
CDR3 protein: CASSLDRVDTQYF

clone size: NA
CDR3 length: 15
V gene: TRBV5-1
CDR3 protein: CASSPGSLASDTQYF

clone size: NA
CDR3 length: 16
V gene: TRBV6-5
CDR3 protein: CASSYRGSLGTDTQYF

clone size: NA
CDR3 length: 15
V gene: TRBV6-5
CDR3 protein: CASSYVSGRYNEQFF

clone size: once
CDR3 length: 17
V gene: TRBV28
CDR3 protein: CASRPSEGSPSKNIQYF

clone size: NA
CDR3 length: 16
V gene: TRBV6-5
CDR3 protein: CASSYAGLAGTDTQYF

clone size: NA
CDR3 length: 13
V gene: TRBV6-5
CDR3 protein: CASSYSMTGEQYF

clone size: NA
CDR3 length: 14
V gene: TRBV7-3
CDR3 protein: CASSLLAGGPEQYF

clone size: NA
CDR3 length: 12
V gene: TRBV19
CDR3 protein: CASSQSRNTQYF

clone size: few
CDR3 length: 13
V gene: TRBV29-1
CDR3 protein: CSARGRLNTEAFF

clone size: NA
CDR3 length: 15
V gene: TRBV28
CDR3 protein: CASSLGGGGVDEQFF

clone size: NA
CDR3 length: 16
V gene: TRBV5-4
CDR3 protein: CASSARGGRAQSEQFF

clone size: NA
CDR3 length: 16
V gene: TRBV28
CDR3 protein: CASSSFTDRGRQPQHF

clone size: NA
CDR3 length: 16
V gene: TRBV19
CDR3 protein: CASSTSQLISTDTQYF

clone size: NA
CDR3 length: 17
V gene: TRBV7-9
CDR3 protein: CASSSLSAGGPTDTQYF

clone size: few
CDR3 length: 12
V gene: TRBV6-5
CDR3 protein: CASSWRGNEQFF

clone size: NA
CDR3 length: 14
V gene: TRBV28
CDR3 protein: CASRTGTGRDTQYF

clone size: once
CDR3 length: 16
V gene: TRBV28
CDR3 protein: CASSPGGQPQNTEAFF

clone size: NA
CDR3 length: 14
V gene: TRBV28
CDR3 protein: CASSRGLTYNEQFF

clone size: NA
CDR3 length: 13
V gene: TRBV6-1
CDR3 protein: CASSEAGDYGYTF

clone size: once
CDR3 length: 14
V gene: TRBV28
CDR3 protein: CASSLSDRVYGYTF

clone size: NA
CDR3 length: 14
V gene: TRBV7-3
CDR3 protein: CASSLEASGTEAFF

clone size: NA
CDR3 length: 14
V gene: TRBV7-9
CDR3 protein: CAAHKTGKTYEQYF

clone size: once
CDR3 length: 12
V gene: TRBV10-3
CDR3 protein: CAIGNLNSPLHF

clone size: NA
CDR3 length: 15
V gene: TRBV11-3
CDR3 protein: CASSLDSRGGTEAFF

clone size: NA
CDR3 length: 13
V gene: TRBV5-6
CDR3 protein: CASSLVGSDEQFF

clone size: NA
CDR3 length: 15
V gene: TRBV5-1
CDR3 protein: CASSISGRDTDTQYF

clone size: once
CDR3 length: 13
V gene: TRBV5-4
CDR3 protein: CASSQTGTDTQYF

clone size: NA
CDR3 length: 13
V gene: TRBV18
CDR3 protein: CASSPPSNEKLFF

clone size: NA
CDR3 length: 14
V gene: TRBV6-6
CDR3 protein: CASSYSRGVQPQHF

clone size: NA
CDR3 length: 13
V gene: TRBV7-9
CDR3 protein: CASRQGSGNTIYF

clone size: NA
CDR3 length: 14
V gene: TRBV6-1
CDR3 protein: CASTQAGVYNEQFF

clone size: NA
CDR3 length: 19
V gene: TRBV7-9
CDR3 protein: CASSLPPGYRYSGANVLTF

clone size: NA
CDR3 length: 16
V gene: TRBV7-6
CDR3 protein: CASSDPLSGGSYEQYF

clone size: NA
CDR3 length: 18
V gene: TRBV30
CDR3 protein: CAWSVGSSGISSYNEQFF

clone size: NA
CDR3 length: 15
V gene: TRBV9
CDR3 protein: CASSGTSGTTDTQYF

clone size: NA
CDR3 length: 16
V gene: TRBV6-5
CDR3 protein: CASSYSKGGSGNEQFF

clone size: NA
CDR3 length: 18
V gene: TRBV5-6
CDR3 protein: CASSMGTSGRVSQETQYF

clone size: NA
CDR3 length: 13
V gene: TRBV9
CDR3 protein: CASSAQGFETQYF